The entry below gives a single T cell receptor beta chain sequence along with its context. Its antigen remains unknown. For TCR beta, libraries came from iRepertoire HTBI primers and Arm-PCR of CDR3 regions. One entry per CDR3 protein results from TCRdb running MiXCR on the multiplex PCR reads. In the table there are some 500,000 distinct CDR3 sequences, 15% to 20% of which are singletons. Trimming pared 0 bases from V and 4 bases from J, leaving 10 bases between. Germline V lookup: CDR1 SGHNT, CDR2 YYREEE (reference sequence). This CDR3 is built from 14 residues. Time point of the sample: newly diagnosed GD, antithyroid drugs for less than 3 months. Extracted PBMC RNA gave rise to the TCR library. This sample is drawn from a study of regulatory T cells in long-lasting Graves disease. Looking at the study overall: Antithyroid drugs had been taken by newly diagnosed Graves' patients for under 3 months. Study-level points and caveats: Sharing of public clonotypes was greater in persistent patients (about 2,500) than in new patients (about 970).

The same sample was also studied in work on T cells in Graves' hyperthyroidism and ophthalmopathy. That source notes: Exclusion of patients followed from uncontrolled infection, other autoimmune disease, pregnancy or lactation. Diagnoses were made from clinical symptoms, serum measures (thyroxine and TRAb), thyroid ultrasound and orbital computed tomography.

The genes are TRBV5-4 and TRBJ1-2, with D maybe TRBD1 (5 bases). This receptor was obtained from a woman aged 35 to 59 with Graves disease. The sample was peripheral blood mononuclear cells (PBMCs), taken at new diagnosis, from a patient treated with antithyroid drugs. The CDR3 spells CASSLGDGAYGYTF. DNA of the CDR3: TGTGCCAGCAGCTTGGGGGACGGTGCCTATGGCTACACCTTC.